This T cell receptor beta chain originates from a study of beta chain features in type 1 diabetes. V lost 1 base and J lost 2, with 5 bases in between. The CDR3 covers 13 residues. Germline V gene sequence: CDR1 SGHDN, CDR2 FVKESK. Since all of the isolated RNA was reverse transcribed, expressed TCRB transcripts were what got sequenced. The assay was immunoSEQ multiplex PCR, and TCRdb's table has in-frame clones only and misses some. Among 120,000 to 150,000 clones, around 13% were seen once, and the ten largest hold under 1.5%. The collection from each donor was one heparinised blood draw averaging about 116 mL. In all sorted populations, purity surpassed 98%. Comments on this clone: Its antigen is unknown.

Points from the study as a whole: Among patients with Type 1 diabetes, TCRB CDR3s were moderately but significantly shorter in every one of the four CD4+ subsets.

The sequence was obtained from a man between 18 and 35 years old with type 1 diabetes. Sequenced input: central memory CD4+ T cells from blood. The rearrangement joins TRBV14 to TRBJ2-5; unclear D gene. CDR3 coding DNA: TGTGCCAGCAGCCAAGGGGTACAAGAGACCCAGTACTTC. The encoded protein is CASSQGVQETQYF.